These 3 T cell receptor beta chains share one sample of origin, sequenced in a study of control samples from healthy donors and cancer patients. The method was immunoSEQ multiplex PCR; TCRdb's version includes in-frame clones alone and lacks a portion of them. This table holds around 92,000 clones, almost 85% found once. What was sequenced was blood. The receptors originated from a man aged 60 to 69 in good health.

The V and J genes are TRBV10-3 and TRBJ2-1; 9 bases line up with TRBD2. This CDR3 comprises 15 residues. The germline V gene has CDR1 ENHRY and CDR2 SYGVKD. The V gene end was trimmed by 2 bases and the J gene end by 9 bases; junction bases not matched to a gene: 8. The CDR3 nucleotides are TGTGCCATCAGTGAGGGTAGCGGGAGTGGAAGTGAGCAGTTCTTC. As protein: CAISEGSGSGSEQFF.

The V call is TRBV24-1, the J call TRBJ2-1, with D possibly being TRBD2 (5 bases). The CDR3 is made up of 16 amino acids. Trimming took off 0 bases at V and 0 bases at J, with 8 bases between the two ends. Germline V gene sequence: CDR1 KGHDR, CDR2 SFDVKD. The CDR3 here is CATSDLASGSYNEQFF. The CDR3, as DNA: TGTGCCACCAGTGATTTGGCCAGCGGCTCCTACAATGAGCAGTTCTTC.

The rearrangement links TRBV5-1 to TRBJ2-7, with D perhaps assigned TRBD1 or TRBD2 (5 bases each). This CDR3 spans 14 amino acids. Germline V lookup: CDR1 SGHRS, CDR2 YFSETQ. V was pared by 3 bases and J by 5 bases, with 15 bases between. The CDR3 region has the DNA TGCGCCAGCAGCTACGGGGCAACCGGCAACGAGCAGTACTTC. Its translation: CASSYGATGNEQYF.